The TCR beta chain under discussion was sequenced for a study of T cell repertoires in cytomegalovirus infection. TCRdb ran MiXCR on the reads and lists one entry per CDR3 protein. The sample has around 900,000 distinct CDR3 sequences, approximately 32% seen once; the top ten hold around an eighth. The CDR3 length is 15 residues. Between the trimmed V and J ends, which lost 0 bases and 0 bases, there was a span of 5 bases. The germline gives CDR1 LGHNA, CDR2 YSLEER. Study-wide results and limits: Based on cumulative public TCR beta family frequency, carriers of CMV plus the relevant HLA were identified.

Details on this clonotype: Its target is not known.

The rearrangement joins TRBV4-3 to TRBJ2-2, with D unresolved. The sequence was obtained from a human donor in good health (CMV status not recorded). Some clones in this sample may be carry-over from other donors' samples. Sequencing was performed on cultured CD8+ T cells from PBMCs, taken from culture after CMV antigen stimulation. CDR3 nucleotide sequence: TGCGCCAGCAGCCAAGATGGAGCGAACACCGGGGAGCTGTTTTTT. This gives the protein CASSQDGANTGELFF.